This TCR beta chain was profiled in a study of cytomegalovirus exposure and HLA in healthy donors. At the level of the study: As an earlier analysis found, 180 million or so T cells yielded about 120 million unique TCR beta sequences. Early on, a data release was issued that held 80 million to 90 million unique TCRs from HLA-typed donors. Study-wide findings and caveats: Productive rates of about 87% or about 30% were seen for most TCR beta V segments in an earlier analysis.

The study ran its PCR with 60 Vbeta and 13 Jbeta primers. Sequencing used immunoSEQ multiplex PCR; TCRdb keeps in-frame clones, though not all of them. The profile shows roughly 99,000 clones, 74% of them singletons. Germline V gene sequence: CDR1 MNHNS, CDR2 SASEGT. CDR3 size: 15 residues. Losses at the gene ends were 5 bases for V and 0 bases for J; bases not matched to a gene: 3. The sample holds one count of this clone. Its antigen is as yet unknown. The sequencing input was PBMCs. The V and J genes are TRBV6-1 and TRBJ2-2; TRBD1 matches at 7 bases. This TCR was recovered from a male donor in good health and CMV-seronegative. The CDR3 loop is CASSLTGTNTGELFF. DNA for the CDR3: TGTGCCAGCAGTCTGACAGGGACGAACACCGGGGAGCTGTTTTTT.